The clone carrying this T cell receptor (beta chain) was counted at least ten times. Every patient underwent thyroid surgery untreated. The data derive from a study of metastatic and nonmetastatic thyroid tumors. Germline values: CDR1 MNHNS, CDR2 SASEGT. V lost 2 bases, J lost 1 base, and 0 bases stayed unmatched. There are 15 residues in the CDR3. With MiXCR, TCRdb reprocessed the PCR reads. Here the sample spans about 20,000 clones, roughly 24% being singletons. The receptor's source is a male donor with papillary thyroid cancer or a benign thyroid nodule (not recorded which). Some clones in this sample may be carry-over from other donors' samples. The sample comprised blood. The chain is built from TRBV6-1 and TRBJ2-1, with 9 bases aligning to TRBD2. The CDR3 here is CASSELAGSYNEQFF. CDR3 DNA: TGTGCCAGCAGTGAACTAGCGGGGTCCTACAATGAGCAGTTCTTC.